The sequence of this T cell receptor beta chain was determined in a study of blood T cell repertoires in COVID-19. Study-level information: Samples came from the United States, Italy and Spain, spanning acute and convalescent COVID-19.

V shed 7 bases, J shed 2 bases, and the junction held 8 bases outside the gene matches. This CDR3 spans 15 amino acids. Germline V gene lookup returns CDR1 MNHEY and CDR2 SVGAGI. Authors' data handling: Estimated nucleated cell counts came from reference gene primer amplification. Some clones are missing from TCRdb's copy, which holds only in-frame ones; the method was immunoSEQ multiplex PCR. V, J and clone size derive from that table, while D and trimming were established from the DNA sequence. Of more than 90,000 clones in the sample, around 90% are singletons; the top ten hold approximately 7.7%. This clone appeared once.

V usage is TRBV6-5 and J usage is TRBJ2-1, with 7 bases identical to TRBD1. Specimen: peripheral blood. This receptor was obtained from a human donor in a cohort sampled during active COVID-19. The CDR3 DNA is TGTGCCAGCACCAGGCTGGACAGGACCTACAATGAGCAGTTCTTC. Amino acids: CASTRLDRTYNEQFF.